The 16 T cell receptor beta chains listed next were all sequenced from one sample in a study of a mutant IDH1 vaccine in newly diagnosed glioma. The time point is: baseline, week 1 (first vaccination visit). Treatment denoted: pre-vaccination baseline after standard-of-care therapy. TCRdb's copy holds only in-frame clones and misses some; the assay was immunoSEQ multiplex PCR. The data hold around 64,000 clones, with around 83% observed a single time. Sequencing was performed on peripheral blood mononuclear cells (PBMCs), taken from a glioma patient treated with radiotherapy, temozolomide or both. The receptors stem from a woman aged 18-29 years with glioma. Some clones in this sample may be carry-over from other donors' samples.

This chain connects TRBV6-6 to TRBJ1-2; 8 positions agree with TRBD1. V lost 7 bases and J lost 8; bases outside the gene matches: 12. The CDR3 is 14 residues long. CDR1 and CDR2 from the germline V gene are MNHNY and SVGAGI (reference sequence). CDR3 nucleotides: TGTGCCAGCAATACCGACAGGGGTAGTGGGGGCTACACCTTC. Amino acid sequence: CASNTDRGSGGYTF.

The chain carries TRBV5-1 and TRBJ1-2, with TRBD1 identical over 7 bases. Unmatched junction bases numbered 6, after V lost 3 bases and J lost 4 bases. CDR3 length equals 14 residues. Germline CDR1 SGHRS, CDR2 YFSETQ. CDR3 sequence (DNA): TGCGCCAGCAGCTCGGGACAGCAGGCCTATGGCTACACCTTC. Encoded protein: CASSSGQQAYGYTF.

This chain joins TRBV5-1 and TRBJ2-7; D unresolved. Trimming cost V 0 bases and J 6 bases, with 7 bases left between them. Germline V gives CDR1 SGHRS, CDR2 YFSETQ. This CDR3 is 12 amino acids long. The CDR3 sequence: CASSLAGPEQYF. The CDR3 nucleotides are TGCGCCAGCAGCTTGGCTGGGCCCGAGCAGTACTTC.

CDR3 DNA sequence: TGCAGCGTCCAGGACAGCAATCAGCCCCAGCATTTT. It specifies CSVQDSNQPQHF. The chain joins TRBV29-1 to TRBJ1-5, with no clear D. CDR1 is SQVTM, CDR2 ANQGSEA, per germline. The CDR3 extends over 12 amino acids. Trimming pared 6 bases from V and 1 base from J, leaving 7 bases between.

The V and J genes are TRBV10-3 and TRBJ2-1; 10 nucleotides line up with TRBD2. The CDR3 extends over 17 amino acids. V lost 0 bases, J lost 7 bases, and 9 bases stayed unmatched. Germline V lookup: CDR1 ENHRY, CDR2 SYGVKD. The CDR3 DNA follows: TGTGCCATCAGTGAGTCTAACCTAGCGGGGGTTACGAATGAGCAGTTCTTC. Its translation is CAISESNLAGVTNEQFF.

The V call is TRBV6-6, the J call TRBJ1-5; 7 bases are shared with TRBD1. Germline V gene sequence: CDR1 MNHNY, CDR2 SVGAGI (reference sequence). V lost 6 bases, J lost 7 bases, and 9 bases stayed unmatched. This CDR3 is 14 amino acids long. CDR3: CASSPDRVDQPQHF. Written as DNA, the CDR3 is TGTGCCAGCAGCCCCGACAGGGTGGACCAGCCCCAGCATTTT.

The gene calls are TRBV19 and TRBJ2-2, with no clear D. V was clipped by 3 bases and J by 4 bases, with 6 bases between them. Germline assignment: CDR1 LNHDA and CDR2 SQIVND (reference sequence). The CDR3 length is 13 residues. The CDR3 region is CASSIDGTGELFF. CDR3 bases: TGTGCCAGTAGTATCGACGGCACCGGGGAGCTGTTTTTT.

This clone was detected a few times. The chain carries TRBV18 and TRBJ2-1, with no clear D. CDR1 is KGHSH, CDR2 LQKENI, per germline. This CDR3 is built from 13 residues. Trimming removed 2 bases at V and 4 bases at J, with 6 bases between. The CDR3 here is CASSPWSYNEQFF. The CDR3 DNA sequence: TGTGCCAGCTCACCATGGTCGTACAATGAGCAGTTCTTC.

The CDR3 DNA reads as TGTGCCAGCAGCTTACGGCGGGGGGTTATAGAGACCCAGTACTTC. Translating gives CASSLRRGVIETQYF. The chain carries TRBV7-2 and TRBJ2-5, with 8 bases that match TRBD2. V was pared by 2 bases and J by 4 bases, with 6 bases of the junction left unmatched. Germline loops: CDR1 SGHTA, CDR2 FQGNSA. The CDR3 has 15 amino acids.

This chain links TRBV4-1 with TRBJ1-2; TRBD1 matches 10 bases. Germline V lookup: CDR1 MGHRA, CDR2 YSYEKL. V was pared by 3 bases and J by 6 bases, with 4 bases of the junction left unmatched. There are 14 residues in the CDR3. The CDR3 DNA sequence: TGCGCCAGCAGCCAGGACAGGGGGATAGATGGCTACACCTTC. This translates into CASSQDRGIDGYTF.

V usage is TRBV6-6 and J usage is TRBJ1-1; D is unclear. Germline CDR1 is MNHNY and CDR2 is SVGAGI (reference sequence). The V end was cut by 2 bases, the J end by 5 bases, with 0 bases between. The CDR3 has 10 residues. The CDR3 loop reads CASSYTEAFF. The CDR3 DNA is TGTGCCAGCAGTTACACTGAAGCTTTCTTT.

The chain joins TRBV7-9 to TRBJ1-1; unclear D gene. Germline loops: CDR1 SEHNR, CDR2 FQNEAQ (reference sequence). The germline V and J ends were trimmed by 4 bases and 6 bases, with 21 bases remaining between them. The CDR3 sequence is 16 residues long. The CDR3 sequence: CASSSTGSPKFAEAFF. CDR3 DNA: TGTGCCAGCAGCTCGACCGGGTCCCCAAAGTTTGCTGAAGCTTTCTTT.

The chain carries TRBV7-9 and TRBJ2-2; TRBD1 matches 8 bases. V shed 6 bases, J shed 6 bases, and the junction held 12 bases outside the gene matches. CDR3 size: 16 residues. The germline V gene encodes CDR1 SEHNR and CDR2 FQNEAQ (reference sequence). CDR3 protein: CASSSSGTGFPGELFF. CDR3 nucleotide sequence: TGTGCCAGCAGTTCCTCCGGGACAGGATTCCCCGGGGAGCTGTTTTTT.

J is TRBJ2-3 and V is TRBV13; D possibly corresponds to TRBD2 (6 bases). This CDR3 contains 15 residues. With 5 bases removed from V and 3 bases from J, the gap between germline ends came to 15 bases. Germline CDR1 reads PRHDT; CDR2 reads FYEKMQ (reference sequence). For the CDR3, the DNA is TGTGCCAGCAGCCCCCCAGGGACTTCGACAGATACGCAGTATTTT. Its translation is CASSPPGTSTDTQYF. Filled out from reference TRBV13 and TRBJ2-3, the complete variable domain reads AAGVIQSPRHLIKEKRETATLKCYPIPRHDTVYWYQQGPGQDPQFLISFYEKMQSDKGSIPDRFSAQQFSDYHSELNMSSLELGDSALYFCASSPPGTSTDTQYFGPGTRLTVL.

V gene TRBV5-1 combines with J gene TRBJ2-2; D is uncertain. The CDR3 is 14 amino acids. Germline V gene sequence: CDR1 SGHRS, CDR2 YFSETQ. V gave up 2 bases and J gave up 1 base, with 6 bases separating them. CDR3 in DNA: TGCGCCAGCAGCTTCTCAGGGAACACCGGGGAGCTGTTTTTT. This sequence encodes CASSFSGNTGELFF.

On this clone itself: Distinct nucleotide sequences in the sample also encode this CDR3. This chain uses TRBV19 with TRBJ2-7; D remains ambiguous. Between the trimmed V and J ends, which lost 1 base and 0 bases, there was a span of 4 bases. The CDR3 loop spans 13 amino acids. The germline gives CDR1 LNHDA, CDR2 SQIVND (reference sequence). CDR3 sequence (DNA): TGTGCCAGTAGTATAGCCCGCTCCTACGAGCAGTACTTC. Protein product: CASSIARSYEQYF.